The rows below give T cell receptor beta chains drawn from one sample of a study of T cell responses to AZD1222 COVID-19 vaccine. Profiled with immunoSEQ multiplex PCR; TCRdb holds only in-frame clones, not every one. The repertoire consists of some 130,000 clones, with roughly nine tenths occurring once and the leading ten covering approximately 2.6%. Here the sequenced sample was peripheral blood, taken 28 days after the second AZD1222 dose. The receptors derive from an adult who received the AZD1222 COVID-19 vaccine. CDR3s include the opening cysteine and the closing phenylalanine or tryptophan. A D gene is named only where the DNA matches it firmly. The listing skips clone size in some rows; elsewhere it reads once, few, many or a size class.

cdr3_length d_call clone_size j_call v_call cdr3_aa cdr3_nt
15 TRBD2 NA TRBJ2-7 TRBV7-8 CASSFGLAGTYEQYF TGTGCCAGCAGCTTTGGACTAGCGGGGACCTACGAGCAGTACTTC
14 NA NA TRBJ1-2 TRBV6-1 CASSDDATKKGYTF TGTGCCAGCAGTGACGACGCTACCAAAAAGGGCTACACCTTC
15 NA NA TRBJ1-3 TRBV4-2 CASSLQGLVGNTIYF TGTGCCAGCAGCCTACAGGGCCTGGTTGGAAACACCATATATTTT
18 NA NA TRBJ2-2 TRBV7-9 CASSLAMRGRGDTGELFF TGTGCCAGCAGCTTAGCGATGAGGGGGCGCGGGGACACCGGGGAGCTGTTTTTT
17 TRBD2 NA TRBJ2-5 TRBV5-1 CASSLGATSGVQETQYF TGCGCCAGCAGCTTGGGGGCCACTAGCGGGGTTCAAGAGACCCAGTACTTC
13 NA NA TRBJ1-1 TRBV7-2 CATNAGQNTEAFF TGTGCCACCAACGCGGGACAGAACACTGAAGCTTTCTTT
16 NA NA TRBJ2-6 TRBV4-2 CASSRGPSSGANVLTF TGTGCCAGCAGCCGAGGACCGAGCTCTGGGGCCAACGTCCTGACTTTC
17 NA NA TRBJ1-1 TRBV27 CASSPYSRANMNTEAFF TGTGCCAGCTCGCCTTATTCCAGGGCGAACATGAACACTGAAGCTTTCTTT
15 NA NA TRBJ2-7 TRBV3-1/TRBV3-2 CASSQAMAGIHEQYF TGTGCCAGCAGCCAAGCTATGGCGGGAATCCACGAGCAGTACTTC
14 NA NA TRBJ1-2 TRBV27 CASSKAGGRRGYTF TGTGCCAGCAGTAAAGCGGGGGGTCGTAGAGGCTACACCTTC
14 TRBD1 NA TRBJ1-2 TRBV19 CASSAQTGDYGYTF TGTGCCAGTAGTGCACAAACAGGGGACTATGGCTACACCTTC
15 TRBD1 NA TRBJ2-1 TRBV19 CASSMVRGYYNEQFF TGTGCCAGTAGTATGGTCAGGGGGTATTACAATGAGCAGTTCTTC
15 NA NA TRBJ2-1 TRBV5-1 CASSLTGGLYNEQFF TGCGCCAGCAGCTTGACAGGAGGACTCTACAATGAGCAGTTCTTC
14 NA NA TRBJ1-5 TRBV3-1/TRBV3-2 CASSQAGGGQPQHF TGTGCCAGCAGCCAAGCCGGAGGAGGTCAGCCCCAGCATTTT
17 NA once TRBJ2-6 TRBV6-1 CASSERRWLDGANVLTF TGTGCCAGCAGCGAACGTAGGTGGTTGGATGGGGCCAACGTCCTGACTTTC
16 TRBD2 NA TRBJ2-5 TRBV11-2 CASSSPSGGILETQYF TGTGCCAGCAGCTCCCCCAGCGGGGGGATATTGGAGACCCAGTACTTC
15 TRBD2 NA TRBJ2-5 TRBV9 CASSVISGPPETQYF TGTGCCAGCAGCGTAATTAGCGGGCCCCCGGAGACCCAGTACTTC
15 NA NA TRBJ2-5 TRBV2 CASSEISSLLDDLYF TGTGCCAGCAGTGAAATATCCAGTTTGTTAGACGATCTCTACTTC
19 TRBD1 NA TRBJ2-1 TRBV28 CASRDFSNRDRESYNEQFF TGTGCCAGCAGGGACTTCTCGAACCGGGACAGGGAGTCCTACAATGAGCAGTTCTTC
16 TRBD2 NA TRBJ2-7 TRBV27 CASSPKLAGVAGEQYF TGTGCCAGCAGCCCGAAACTAGCGGGGGTCGCGGGCGAGCAGTACTTC
15 NA NA TRBJ1-2 TRBV19 CASSIDGFQVRGYTF TGTGCCAGTAGTATAGATGGGTTCCAGGTTCGTGGCTACACCTTC
15 NA NA TRBJ1-6 TRBV4-3 CASSQARGNNSPLHF TGCGCCAGCAGCCAAGCAAGAGGAAATAATTCACCCCTCCACTTT
14 TRBD1 NA TRBJ1-1 TRBV18 CASTYGQGNTEAFF TGTGCCAGCACTTATGGACAGGGGAACACTGAAGCTTTCTTT
14 NA NA TRBJ1-2 TRBV2 CASKEGTANYGYTF TGTGCCAGCAAGGAGGGAACTGCTAACTATGGCTACACCTTC
15 NA NA TRBJ1-5 TRBV18 CASSPTQGVNQPQHF TGTGCCAGCTCACCGACACAAGGAGTCAATCAGCCCCAGCATTTT
15 TRBD1 NA TRBJ2-7 TRBV4-2 CASSQVWDSSYEQYF TGTGCCAGCAGCCAAGTATGGGACAGCTCCTACGAGCAGTACTTC
18 NA NA TRBJ1-2 TRBV7-2 CASSLARTMVGRQSGYTF TGTGCCAGCAGCTTAGCCCGGACGATGGTAGGGCGGCAGAGTGGCTACACCTTC
14 TRBD1 few TRBJ2-1 TRBV12-5 CASGLQQGAGEQFF TGTGCTAGTGGCCTTCAACAGGGGGCAGGGGAGCAGTTCTTC
15 TRBD1 NA TRBJ1-2 TRBV6-5 CASSNRDRGPYGYTF TGTGCCAGCAGTAACCGGGACAGGGGGCCTTATGGCTACACCTTC
13 NA once TRBJ1-1 TRBV27 CASSLRQVTKAFF TGTGCCAGCAGTTTACGGCAGGTCACCAAAGCTTTCTTT
13 NA NA TRBJ2-5 TRBV2 CASNLQGPETQYF TGTGCCAGCAACCTACAGGGACCAGAGACCCAGTACTTC
13 NA once TRBJ1-1 TRBV5-1 CASTDSMMDEAFF TGCGCCAGCACCGACTCCATGATGGATGAAGCTTTCTTT
14 NA few TRBJ2-5 TRBV7-2 CASSLEAQWETQYF TGTGCCAGCAGCTTAGAGGCACAGTGGGAGACCCAGTACTTC
14 NA NA TRBJ1-4 TRBV5-5 CASSLQTAAGILFF TGTGCCAGCAGCTTGCAAACAGCTGCAGGTATACTGTTTTTT
12 NA NA TRBJ1-2 TRBV9 CASSVAGYGYTF TGTGCCAGCAGCGTAGCAGGCTATGGCTACACCTTC
13 NA NA TRBJ1-6 TRBV6-2/TRBV6-3 CASSSPPNSPLHF TGTGCCAGCAGTTCGCCTCCCAATTCACCCCTCCACTTT
16 TRBD2 NA TRBJ2-5 TRBV7-9 CASSLGRGGASETQYF TGTGCCAGCAGCTTAGGTCGCGGGGGGGCCTCCGAGACCCAGTACTTC
13 TRBD1 few TRBJ1-2 TRBV7-9 CASSLAGQGFYTF TGTGCCAGCAGCTTGGCGGGACAGGGTTTCTACACCTTC
13 NA NA TRBJ1-5 TRBV18 CASSPSTDQPQHF TGTGCCAGCTCACCGTCGACGGATCAGCCCCAGCATTTT
13 NA NA TRBJ2-7 TRBV5-1 CASSLQDRYEQYF TGCGCCAGCAGCTTGCAGGACCGTTACGAGCAGTACTTC
14 NA NA TRBJ1-4 TRBV2 CASSEGRINEKLFF TGTGCCAGCAGTGAGGGACGGATTAATGAAAAACTGTTTTTT
13 NA NA TRBJ1-1 TRBV3-1/TRBV3-2 CATSGTTFAEAFF TGTGCCACCTCCGGGACTACGTTCGCTGAAGCTTTCTTT
17 TRBD1 NA TRBJ1-2 TRBV15 CATSRDRGQGEGYGYTF TGTGCCACCAGCAGAGATCGTGGACAGGGGGAAGGATACGGCTACACCTTC
13 NA NA TRBJ1-5 TRBV4-3 CASSQDSGQPQHF TGCGCCAGCAGCCAAGATTCGGGTCAGCCCCAGCATTTT
14 TRBD1 NA TRBJ1-4 TRBV6-5 CASSILTGVEKLFF TGTGCCAGCAGCATCCTCACAGGGGTCGAAAAACTGTTTTTT
14 NA NA TRBJ1-5 TRBV5-8 CASSLRGRNQPQHF TGTGCCAGCAGCTTGAGGGGTAGAAATCAGCCCCAGCATTTT
13 TRBD1 NA TRBJ2-7 TRBV7-3 CASSLDRGYEQYF TGTGCCAGCAGCTTAGACAGGGGATACGAGCAGTACTTC
15 NA NA TRBJ2-1 TRBV7-2 CASSLGGDGYNEQFF TGTGCCAGCAGCTTAGGGGGTGACGGGTACAATGAGCAGTTCTTC
13 NA many TRBJ2-7 TRBV2 CASRLGSTYEQYF TGTGCCAGCAGACTAGGTTCGACCTACGAGCAGTACTTC